These 30 T cell receptor beta chains were all obtained from the same sample, sequenced in a study of shared clonotypes between healthy human individuals. Only in-frame clones appear in the TCRdb table, and some are missing; sequencing was by immunoSEQ multiplex PCR. The table lists about 1 million clones, about 75% of them singletons, with 1.4% in the top ten. The sequenced material came from memory CD4+ T cells sorted from blood. The subset was: CD45RA-negative fraction. The receptors originated from a man younger than 35 in good health.

With respect to this clone: A read error may explain this, as a much larger clone is one base away. This CDR3 is also generated by other DNA sequences in the sample. This chain joins TRBV10-3 and TRBJ1-1; weak D call: TRBD1 (6 bases). The V end was cut by 2 bases, the J end by 0 bases, with 7 bases between. The CDR3 contains 14 residues. The germline gives CDR1 ENHRY, CDR2 SYGVKD. CDR3 nucleotides: TGTGCCATCAGTGAGGGACAGCTGAACACTGAAGCTTTCTTT. Translating it yields CAISEGQLNTEAFF.

The rearrangement links TRBV7-2 to TRBJ2-3, with D perhaps matching TRBD1 (5 bases). V was trimmed by 1 base and J by 2 bases, leaving 7 bases between them. Germline lookup yields CDR1 SGHTA and CDR2 FQGNSA. This CDR3 is built from 14 residues. CDR3 residues: CASSLGQITDTQYF. The CDR3, as DNA: TGTGCCAGCAGCTTAGGACAGATCACAGATACGCAGTATTTT.

The rearrangement joins TRBV6-4 to TRBJ1-1; TRBD1 might be the D (5 bases). From germline, CDR1 is MRHNA and CDR2 SNTAGT. V lost 2 bases and J 5 bases, leaving 18 bases between the germline ends. This CDR3 region has 16 residues. For the CDR3, the DNA is TGTGCCAGCAGTGACCCCCGGAACAGGTCCGTGACTGAAGCTTTCTTT. Its protein product is CASSDPRNRSVTEAFF.

This sequence joins TRBV6-1 and TRBJ2-3, with D possibly being TRBD2 (7 bases). V was pared by 3 bases and J by 14 bases, with 21 bases between. The germline CDR1 and CDR2 sequences are MNHNS and SASEGT. The CDR3 contains 14 residues. Here the CDR3 reads CASSDPKAGGQWYF. In nucleotides, the CDR3 is TGTGCCAGCAGTGACCCGAAGGCCGGGGGGCAGTGGTATTTT.

This clone was seen a handful of times. This chain connects TRBV16 to TRBJ2-1, with D possibly being TRBD1 (5 bases). The CDR3 loop spans 18 amino acids. In germline, CDR1 is KGHSY, CDR2 FQNENV. The ends were cut back, 2 bases at V and 2 bases at J, with 19 bases in the middle. In nucleotides, the CDR3 is TGTGCCAGCAGCCAAGGTCTTATCTCCCAGGGCCCCTACAATGAGCAGTTCTTC. This encodes CASSQGLISQGPYNEQFF.

This clone was recorded only once. The chain uses TRBV28 and TRBJ2-2; TRBD1 matches 7 bases. Germline V gives CDR1 MDHEN, CDR2 SYDVKM. V was clipped by 5 bases and J by 3 bases; unmatched bases: 3. The CDR3 covers 14 residues. This chain's CDR3 is CASSTGQYTGELFF. The CDR3, as DNA: TGTGCCAGCAGTACGGGACAGTACACCGGGGAGCTGTTTTTT.

This clone was seen repeatedly, ten times or more. V usage is TRBV7-9 and J usage is TRBJ1-5, with D unclear. Germline V gene data show CDR1 as SEHNR and CDR2 as FQNEAQ (reference sequence). The CDR3 is 13 amino acids. With 5 bases removed from V and 6 bases from J, the gap between germline ends came to 11 bases. CDR3 in DNA: TGTGCCAGCAGCCCCGGGTTCCCTCAGCCCCAGCATTTT. It codes for CASSPGFPQPQHF.

DNA of the CDR3: TGTGCCAGCAGCTTTCAGAACTTGAACACTGAAGCTTTCTTT. Encoded protein: CASSFQNLNTEAFF. The V call is TRBV7-9, the J call TRBJ1-1; D gene unclear. This CDR3 has 14 residues. V lost 3 bases to trimming and J lost 0 bases, with 8 bases between them. The germline V gene encodes CDR1 SEHNR and CDR2 FQNEAQ (reference sequence).

This clone was seen a single time. This chain links TRBV7-2 with TRBJ2-7, with a tentative D call TRBD1 (6 bases). This CDR3 is 15 amino acids long. Germline V gene lookup returns CDR1 SGHTA and CDR2 FQGNSA. V shed 5 bases and J shed 1 base, with 15 bases lying between them. Written as DNA, the CDR3 is TGTGCCAGCAGCGGGTCTGACAGGCATTCCTACGAGCAGTACTTC. This sequence encodes CASSGSDRHSYEQYF.

The chain couples TRBV6-1 to TRBJ2-7; D assignment may be TRBD1 or TRBD2 (5 bases each). Between the trimmed V and J ends, which lost 7 bases and 2 bases, there was a span of 15 bases. CDR1 and CDR2 (germline): MNHNS, SASEGT. The CDR3 length is 14 residues. CDR3 loop: CASIRGVAAYEQYF. The CDR3 DNA is TGTGCCAGCATAAGGGGAGTGGCCGCCTACGAGCAGTACTTC.

The V call is TRBV6-7, the J call TRBJ2-7; maybe TRBD1 (6 bases). TRBV6-7 counts as an open reading frame of uncertain function. This CDR3 spans 14 amino acids. V dropped 6 bases and J dropped 3 bases, with 15 bases sitting between them. As DNA, the CDR3 is TGTGCCAGCAGCCCCAGGGGATTGTGCTACGAGCAGTACTTC. Protein sequence: CASSPRGLCYEQYF.

CDR3 residues: CASGEGDQPQHF. The CDR3 DNA follows: TGTGCCAGCGGGGAAGGGGATCAGCCCCAGCATTTT. The V and J genes are TRBV19 and TRBJ1-5; D perhaps matches TRBD1 (5 bases). Germline loops: CDR1 LNHDA, CDR2 SQIVND (reference sequence). Trimming removed 9 bases at V and 5 bases at J, with 11 bases between. The length of the CDR3 is 12 residues. Together with reference TRBV19 and TRBJ1-5, the CDR3 gives the full variable domain: DGGITQSPKYLFRKEGQNVTLSCEQNLNHDAMYWYRQDPGQGLRLIYYSQIVNDFQKGDIAEGYSVSREKKESFPLTVTSAQKNPTAFYLCASGEGDQPQHFGDGTRLSIL.

Notes on this clone: The sample has other DNA sequences that encode this CDR3 too. V usage is TRBV5-1 and J usage is TRBJ2-3; D remains unclear. This CDR3 is built from 12 residues. CDR1 and CDR2 (germline): SGHRS, YFSETQ. V was clipped by 2 bases and J by 4 bases, with 5 bases between them. The CDR3 region is CASSLVADTQYF. The CDR3 DNA sequence: TGCGCCAGCAGCTTAGTCGCAGATACGCAGTATTTT.

This clone was observed a single time. This chain joins TRBV5-5 and TRBJ2-5, with 7 bases that match TRBD1. The junction had 9 bases not matched to a gene; V was cut back by 4 bases and J by 0 bases. Germline CDR1 SGHKS, CDR2 YYEKEE (reference sequence). The CDR3 extends over 16 amino acids. This CDR3 reads CASSTGQAGYQETQYF. The CDR3 region has the DNA TGTGCCAGCAGCACCGGACAGGCCGGGTACCAAGAGACCCAGTACTTC.

The sample holds many counts of this clone. The sample carries other DNA sequences with the same CDR3. The rearrangement uses TRBV7-2 and TRBJ1-1; D gene unclear. CDR3 length: 13 residues. V gave up 1 base and J gave up 5 bases, with 8 bases separating them. CDR1 SGHTA and CDR2 FQGNSA come from the germline V gene. As DNA, the CDR3 is TGTGCCAGCAGCTTAGAACGTCAGACTGAAGCTTTCTTT. It is translated as CASSLERQTEAFF.

The CDR3 is CASSQGTSGGGGTQYF. The DNA for the CDR3 is TGTGCCAGCAGCCAAGGGACTAGCGGCGGAGGCGGTACGCAGTATTTT. The chain employs TRBV7-3 and TRBJ2-3; TRBD2 agrees at 11 bases. Unmatched junction bases numbered 12, after V lost 5 bases and J lost 8 bases. Germline V gene lookup returns CDR1 SGHTA and CDR2 FQGTGA. The CDR3 consists of 16 residues.

This chain connects TRBV11-2 to TRBJ2-1; D is undetermined. CDR3 length equals 17 residues. CDR1 is SGHAT and CDR2 is FQNNGV in the germline V gene. V was clipped by 1 base and J by 1 base, with 14 bases between them. The CDR3 DNA reads as TGTGCCAGCAGCTTAGTCCACCGAGACGCTTCCTACAATGAGCAGTTCTTC. It translates to CASSLVHRDASYNEQFF.

The gene calls are TRBV9 and TRBJ1-5, with D possibly TRBD1 on 5 matching bases. Germline CDR1 reads SGDLS; CDR2 reads YYNGEE. Trimming shortened V by 0 bases and J by 3 bases, and 10 bases separated the two germline ends. The CDR3 covers 15 residues. CDR3 sequence reads: CASSVGSGANQPQHF. The CDR3 DNA follows: TGTGCCAGCAGCGTAGGTTCCGGGGCCAATCAGCCCCAGCATTTT. Complete variable domain (other parts from reference TRBV9 and TRBJ1-5): DSGVTQTPKHLITATGQRVTLRCSPRSGDLSVYWYQQSLDQGLQFLIQYYNGEERAKGNILERFSAQQFPDLHSELNLSSLELGDSALYFCASSVGSGANQPQHFGDGTRLSIL.

This clone was seen only a few times. CDR3 region: CASSLPGTSGSSDEQFF. The CDR3, as DNA: TGTGCCAGCAGCCTTCCCGGGACTAGCGGGAGTTCGGATGAGCAGTTCTTC. The rearrangement uses TRBV5-6 and TRBJ2-1, with 14 bases that match TRBD2. With V trimmed by 4 bases and J by 8 bases, 11 bases remained unmatched. CDR1 is SGHDT and CDR2 is YYEEEE in the germline V gene. The CDR3 runs to 17 residues.

The genes are TRBV18 and TRBJ2-1; D possibly corresponds to TRBD2 (5 bases). Deletions cut 4 bases from V and 8 bases from J, with 12 bases between. The CDR3 is made up of 13 amino acids. The germline gives CDR1 KGHSH, CDR2 LQKENI. In DNA form, the CDR3 reads TGTGCCAGCTCACTCAATCCCGGGGATGAGCAGTTCTTC. As protein: CASSLNPGDEQFF.

The chain carries TRBV7-9 and TRBJ2-7, with TRBD2 identical over 7 bases. In germline, CDR1 is SEHNR, CDR2 FQNEAQ (reference sequence). The length of the CDR3 is 16 residues. The V gene end was trimmed by 5 bases and the J gene end by 0 bases; junction bases not matched to a gene: 10. CDR3 bases: TGTGCCAGCAGCCGAGAGGCCGGGACTACCTCCTACGAGCAGTACTTC. Protein product: CASSREAGTTSYEQYF.

This clone occurred a few times. The gene calls are TRBV27 and TRBJ1-5; D gene ambiguous. The CDR3 length is 16 residues. The ends were cut back, 6 bases at V and 0 bases at J, with 15 bases in the middle. Germline CDR1 reads MNHEY; CDR2 reads SMNVEV (reference sequence). The CDR3 region is CASRLLGAYSNQPQHF. The CDR3 DNA is TGTGCCAGCAGACTATTGGGCGCCTATAGCAATCAGCCCCAGCATTTT.

Worth noting for this clone: Within the sample, other DNA sequences also encode this same CDR3. The rearrangement links TRBV11-2 to TRBJ2-1; perhaps D is TRBD1 or TRBD2 (5 bases each). Looked up from germline, CDR1 is SGHAT and CDR2 is FQNNGV. The CDR3 contains 13 residues. V was cut by 0 bases and J by 9 bases, with 9 bases left in between. CDR3 loop: CASSLDRAGEQFF. The CDR3 nucleotides read TGTGCCAGCAGCTTAGACAGGGCGGGTGAGCAGTTCTTC. Using reference TRBV11-2 and TRBJ2-1 for the parts outside the CDR3, the full variable domain is EAGVAQSPRYKIIEKRQSVAFWCNPISGHATLYWYQQILGQGPKLLIQFQNNGVVDDSQLPKDRFSAERLKGVDSTLKIQPAKLEDSAVYLCASSLDRAGEQFFGPGTRLTVL.

This chain connects TRBV7-8 to TRBJ2-2; the match to TRBD1 covers 8 bases. The germline CDR1 and CDR2 sequences are SGHVS and FQNEAQ. J lost 6 bases, V lost 10 bases, and 16 bases had no gene match. This CDR3 has 16 amino acids. CDR3 coding DNA: TGTGCCACCACGATCTTAGGACAGGGTCGGTCCGGGGAGCTGTTTTTT. Translating it yields CATTILGQGRSGELFF.

The chain employs TRBV7-2 and TRBJ1-2, with TRBD1 as a possible D gene (6 bases). The CDR3 has 14 amino acids. V was pared by 2 bases and J by 4 bases, with 11 bases between. CDR1 is SGHTA, CDR2 FQGNSA, per germline. The CDR3 here is CASSLFQGLYGYTF. In DNA form, the CDR3 reads TGTGCCAGCAGCTTATTCCAGGGGCTCTATGGCTACACCTTC.

V and J are TRBV10-3 and TRBJ2-3, with TRBD2 matching over 12 bases. With V trimmed by 3 bases and J by 3 bases, 4 bases remained unmatched. The length of the CDR3 is 16 residues. The germline V gene encodes CDR1 ENHRY and CDR2 SYGVKD. The DNA for the CDR3 is TGTGCCATCAGTGACCTACTAGCGGGAGGTACAGATACGCAGTATTTT. This gives the protein CAISDLLAGGTDTQYF.

The genes are TRBV28 and TRBJ2-7; 10 nucleotides line up with TRBD2. Germline values: CDR1 MDHEN, CDR2 SYDVKM. J was trimmed by 0 bases and V by 4 bases; bases with no gene match: 9. This CDR3 has 17 amino acids. CDR3 residues: CASSSLPGTSVSYEQYF. The DNA of the CDR3 is TGTGCCAGCAGTTCCTTACCCGGGACTAGCGTCTCCTACGAGCAGTACTTC.

V usage is TRBV7-9 and J usage is TRBJ2-2; D is unclear. Germline CDR1 and CDR2: SEHNR and FQNEAQ (reference sequence). This CDR3 contains 15 residues. V was pared by 8 bases and J by 0 bases, with 13 bases between. The CDR3 DNA reads as TGTGCCAGCGGCTGGGAACGCGCGAACACCGGGGAGCTGTTTTTT. Translating gives CASGWERANTGELFF. Filled out from reference TRBV7-9 and TRBJ2-2, the complete variable domain reads DTGVSQNPRHKITKRGQNVTFRCDPISEHNRLYWYRQTLGQGPEFLTYFQNEAQLEKSRLLSDRFSAERPKGSFSTLEIQRTEQGDSAMYLCASGWERANTGELFFGEGSRLTVL.

This chain links TRBV5-1 with TRBJ2-2; D unresolved. The CDR3 covers 16 residues. V was clipped by 2 bases and J by 0 bases, with 11 bases between them. The germline CDR1 and CDR2 sequences are SGHRS and YFSETQ. This CDR3 is CASSFQTGSNTGELFF. CDR3 DNA: TGCGCCAGCAGCTTCCAGACTGGCTCGAACACCGGGGAGCTGTTTTTT.

The rearrangement links TRBV10-3 to TRBJ2-1; no clear D gene. The V gene's germline CDR1 is ENHRY and CDR2 SYGVKD. This CDR3 has 13 residues. V lost 3 bases and J 6 bases, leaving 9 bases between the germline ends. The CDR3 bases are TGTGCCATCAGTGATTCAGGTATCAATGAGCAGTTCTTC. Its protein is CAISDSGINEQFF.